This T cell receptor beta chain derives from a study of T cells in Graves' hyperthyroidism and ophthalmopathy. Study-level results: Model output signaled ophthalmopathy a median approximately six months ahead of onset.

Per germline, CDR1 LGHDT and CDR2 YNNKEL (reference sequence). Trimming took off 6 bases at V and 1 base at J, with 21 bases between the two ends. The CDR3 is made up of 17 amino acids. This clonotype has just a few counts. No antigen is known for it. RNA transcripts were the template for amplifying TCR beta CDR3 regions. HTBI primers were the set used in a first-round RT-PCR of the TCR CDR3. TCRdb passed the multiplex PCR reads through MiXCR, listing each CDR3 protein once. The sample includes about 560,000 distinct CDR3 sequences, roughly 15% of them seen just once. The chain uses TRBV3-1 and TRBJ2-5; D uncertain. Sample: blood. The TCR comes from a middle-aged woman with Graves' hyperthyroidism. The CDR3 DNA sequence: TGTGCCAGCAGTCCTACATCCGTCATATGGGTCCAAGAGACCCAGTACTTC. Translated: CASSPTSVIWVQETQYF.